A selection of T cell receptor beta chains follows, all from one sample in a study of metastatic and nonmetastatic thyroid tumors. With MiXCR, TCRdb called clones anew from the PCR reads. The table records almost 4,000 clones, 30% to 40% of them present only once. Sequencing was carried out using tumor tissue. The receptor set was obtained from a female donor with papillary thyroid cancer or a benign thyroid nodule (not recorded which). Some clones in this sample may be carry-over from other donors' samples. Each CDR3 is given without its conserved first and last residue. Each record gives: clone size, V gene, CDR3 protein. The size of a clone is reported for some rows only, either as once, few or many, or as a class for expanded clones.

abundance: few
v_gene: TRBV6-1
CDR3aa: ASSRDTFSNHPQH

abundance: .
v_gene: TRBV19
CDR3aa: ASSILGDGELF

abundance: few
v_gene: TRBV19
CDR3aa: ASSIRASGYT

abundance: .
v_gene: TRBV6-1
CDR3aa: ASSAGTRNNSHLH

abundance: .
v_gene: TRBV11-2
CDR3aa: ASSLGEANVLT

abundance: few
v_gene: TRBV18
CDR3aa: ASSLREMGTDTQY

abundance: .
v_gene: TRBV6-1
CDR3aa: ASRPTGQETQY

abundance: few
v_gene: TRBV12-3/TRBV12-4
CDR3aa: ASSTSYGGDEQY

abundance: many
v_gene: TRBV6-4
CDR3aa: ASRTSGGAGDEQF

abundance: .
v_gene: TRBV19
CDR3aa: ASSLGSNQPQH

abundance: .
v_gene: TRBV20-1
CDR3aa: SARTGGSYGYT

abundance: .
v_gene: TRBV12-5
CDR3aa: ASGSGDSHNSPLH

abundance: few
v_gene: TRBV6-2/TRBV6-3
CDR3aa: ASSYSADYGYT

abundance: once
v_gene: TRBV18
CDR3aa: ASSPSRQGIDMQY

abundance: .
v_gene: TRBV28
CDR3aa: ASSSLDPGLPAEEQF